This is a list of T cell receptor beta chains from one sample in a study of shared clonotypes between healthy human individuals. Using immunoSEQ multiplex PCR, the repertoire was profiled, and TCRdb retains in-frame clones only, with some absent. This sample has about 480,000 clones; roughly 78% occur once, and the top ten carry roughly 13%. The sequencing sample was made of PBMCs. These receptors all stem from a woman in her thirties or forties in good health. Some clones in this sample may be carry-over from other donors' samples. Both conserved end residues are part of each CDR3. D genes are given only for firm matches. A row's size may be missing; if present it is once, few, many or a size class.

v_gene,j_gene,d_gene,abundance,CDR3nt,CDR3aa
TRBV18,TRBJ1-3,-,-,TGTGCCAGCTCACCACCGGTGGGTTTGGGGAAGAGCTCTGGAAACACCATATATTTT,CASSPPVGLGKSSGNTIYF
TRBV27,TRBJ1-5,-,-,TGTGCCAGCAGCCCTGGCGGGGGCTCTCAGCCCCAGCATTTT,CASSPGGGSQPQHF
TRBV15,TRBJ1-5,TRBD1,once,TGTGCCACCAGCAGAGACCGCAGGGGGGTTCAGCCCCAGCATTTT,CATSRDRRGVQPQHF
TRBV7-2,TRBJ2-1,-,-,TGTGCCAGCAGCCCCTTCCATGGGGACCTCAATGAGCAGTTCTTC,CASSPFHGDLNEQFF
TRBV19,TRBJ1-1,TRBD1,-,TGTGCCAGTAGTCCCGACAGGGCTTCAAGCTCTGAAGCTTTCTTT,CASSPDRASSSEAFF
TRBV27,TRBJ2-7,TRBD1,-,TGTGCCAGCAGTATGACAGGGTTGGAGCAGTACTTC,CASSMTGLEQYF
TRBV10-3,TRBJ1-2,-,-,TGTGCCATCAGTGTTGGCGCGGTTGACTATGGCTACACCTTC,CAISVGAVDYGYTF
TRBV7-9,TRBJ1-5,TRBD1,-,TGTGCCAGCAGCTTAGAGGTACAGGGGGGACTTCAGCCCCAGCATTTT,CASSLEVQGGLQPQHF
TRBV7-9,TRBJ2-1,TRBD1,-,TGTGCCAGCAGCTCGCGAACCGGGACAGGCCAGGGTGAGCAGTTCTTC,CASSSRTGTGQGEQFF
TRBV27,TRBJ2-7,TRBD2,-,TGTGCCAGCAGTCCCTCGCCGGGACTAGCGGTTTACGAGCAGTACTTC,CASSPSPGLAVYEQYF
TRBV5-1,TRBJ2-2,TRBD2,-,TGCGCCAGCAGTAGGGTAGCGGGAGAGACCGGGGAGCTGTTTTTT,CASSRVAGETGELFF
TRBV6-5,TRBJ1-6,-,-,TGTGCCAGCAGCCCCGGTAGTGGAAATTCACCCCTCCACTTT,CASSPGSGNSPLHF
TRBV18,TRBJ2-1,TRBD1,-,TGTGCCAGCTCATACCAGCGACAGGGGGCTGGGAATGAGCAGTTCTTC,CASSYQRQGAGNEQFF
TRBV19,TRBJ2-3,-,-,TGTGCCAGTAGTATCACCTTGGCCAGGCGGACAGATACGCAGTATTTT,CASSITLARRTDTQYF
TRBV10-3,TRBJ2-7,TRBD2,-,TGTGCCATCAGTGAGACTAGCGGGAGGGCCAGGGCCCACGAGCAGTACTTC,CAISETSGRARAHEQYF
TRBV11-3,TRBJ2-1,TRBD2,-,TGTGCCAGCAGCTCGAGCGGGAGGGCCTGGAATGAGCAGTTCTTC,CASSSSGRAWNEQFF
TRBV9,TRBJ2-3,-,-,TGTGCCAGCAGCGAGGGCGAGGAGGGGACGGTCGTACTTAGCTCAGATACGCAGTATTTT,CASSEGEEGTVVLSSDTQYF
TRBV10-3,TRBJ1-1,TRBD1,-,TGTGCCATCAGGGGGACAGATGCCACTGAAGCTTTCTTT,CAIRGTDATEAFF
TRBV4-1,TRBJ1-2,TRBD1,-,TGCGCCAGCAGCCTTAACCCGGACAGGGGGCGCGATGGCTACACCTTC,CASSLNPDRGRDGYTF
TRBV2,TRBJ2-7,-,-,TGTGCCGCGAGAGGGAACTCCTACGAGCAGTACTTC,CAARGNSYEQYF
TRBV30,TRBJ2-7,-,-,TGTGCCTGGAGTGACCAGGGTCCCTACGAGCAGTACTTC,CAWSDQGPYEQYF
TRBV5-1,TRBJ1-2,TRBD1,-,TGCGCCAGCAGCTTCGGGACAGTATCTAACTATGGCTACACCTTC,CASSFGTVSNYGYTF
TRBV2,TRBJ2-3,TRBD2,-,TGTGCCAGCACTCAAGAGCGGGACACAGATACGCAGTATTTT,CASTQERDTDTQYF
TRBV13,TRBJ1-2,TRBD1,-,TGTGCCAGCAGATCTACAGGGGAAAACTATGGCTACACCTTC,CASRSTGENYGYTF
TRBV2,TRBJ2-2,-,-,TGTGCCAGCATAGCTCAGGGTGCCACCGGGGAGCTGTTTTTT,CASIAQGATGELFF
TRBV2,TRBJ1-2,TRBD1,-,TGTGCCAGCAGTCGGACAGGCCGGAGCTACACCTTC,CASSRTGRSYTF
TRBV5-1,TRBJ2-3,TRBD1,-,TGCGCCAGCGGCGACACCCGGACAGGTACAGATACGCAGTATTTT,CASGDTRTGTDTQYF
TRBV18,TRBJ2-3,-,few,TGTGCCAGCTCACCAAGCGGAATGGGGGGAACAGATACGCAGTATTTT,CASSPSGMGGTDTQYF
TRBV11-2,TRBJ2-7,-,-,TGTGCCAGCAGCTTGTTTTCCTACGAGCAGTACTTC,CASSLFSYEQYF
TRBV28,TRBJ1-1,-,few,TGTGCCAGTAAAATCACAGGAGCCACTGAAGCTTTCTTT,CASKITGATEAFF
TRBV9,TRBJ1-1,TRBD1,-,TGTGCCAGCAGCGTAGAAGGACAGGGGTATACTGAAGCTTTCTTT,CASSVEGQGYTEAFF
TRBV7-9,TRBJ2-7,TRBD2,-,TGTGCCAGCAGGTCTGTGCGGGGGGCCTCCTACGAGCAGTACTTC,CASRSVRGASYEQYF
TRBV7-6,TRBJ2-1,TRBD2,-,TGTGCCAGCAGCTTATCTAGCGGGGGATACAATGAGCAGTTCTTC,CASSLSSGGYNEQFF
TRBV5-4,TRBJ1-2,-,-,TGTGCCAGCAGTCAAAAACAGGGAGATGGCTACACCTTC,CASSQKQGDGYTF
TRBV28,TRBJ2-5,TRBD1,-,TGTGCCAGCAGTTCCCCTTTGGCCACAGGGGTTGGTGAGACCCAGTACTTC,CASSSPLATGVGETQYF
TRBV11-2,TRBJ2-7,TRBD1,-,TGTGCCAGCAGCACAGGGGGCTCCTACGAGCAGTACTTC,CASSTGGSYEQYF
TRBV7-2,TRBJ2-5,-,-,TGTGCCAGCAGCCCAACCCGGTGGGGGAGGGAGACCCAGTACTTC,CASSPTRWGRETQYF
TRBV28,TRBJ1-5,TRBD1,-,TGTGCCAGCAGTACAGGGGAGTTTGGGAATCAGCCCCAGCATTTT,CASSTGEFGNQPQHF
TRBV7-9,TRBJ2-1,TRBD1,-,TGTGCCAGCTTCATCTCCGGGACAGGGTACAATGAGCAGTTCTTC,CASFISGTGYNEQFF
TRBV28,TRBJ2-7,-,-,TGTGCCAGCAGTTTATTTGGGACAACGGGTTTTTACGAGCAGTACTTC,CASSLFGTTGFYEQYF
TRBV5-4,TRBJ2-7,-,-,TGTGCCAGCAGCTTGGCAGTTGGAGGGGACGGCGAGCAGTACTTC,CASSLAVGGDGEQYF
TRBV19,TRBJ2-2,-,-,TGTGCCAGTAGTCCAGGTTTCGCCTCGAATGGGGAGCTGTTTTTT,CASSPGFASNGELFF